This T cell receptor beta chain came from a study of blood T cell repertoires in COVID-19. Study summary: COVID-19 samples from acute and convalescent phases originated in the United States, Italy and Spain. Sample material is recorded as cDNA or gDNA derived from T cells, B-cell-depleted T cells, or PBMCs.

In this sample, this clone turned up once. Original data processing: Amplification of reference gene primers was used by the study to estimate nucleated cell counts. Profiled with immunoSEQ multiplex PCR; TCRdb holds only in-frame clones, not every one. From that table come the V and J calls and clone size; the DNA was used to work out D and trimming. This table has about 160,000 clones, around 84% appearing once. Trimming removed 0 bases from V and 5 bases from J, with 13 bases in between. The CDR3 totals 15 residues. Germline V gene data show CDR1 as LNHNV and CDR2 as YYDKDF (reference sequence). The sample consisted of peripheral blood. This chain links TRBV15 with TRBJ1-1, with a weak D call TRBD1 (6 bases). The sequence was obtained from a human donor with acute or convalescent COVID-19. The donor label of this sample is uncertain. CDR3 region: CATSRDLQGKTEAFF. The CDR3 nucleotides read TGTGCCACCAGCAGAGATCTCCAGGGGAAAACTGAAGCTTTCTTT.